The source of this TCR beta chain is a study of low-dose radiotherapy and immunotherapy resistance in tumors (dated by TCRdb to between 2022 and 2023). About the study as a whole: Patients in Cohort 1 were given 0.5 Gy per fraction every 2 weeks, and the prescribed total PTV dose was 6.5 Gy. Randomization of trial participants into treatment groups was not performed. Starting on cycle 1 day 1, patients took 300 mg of aspirin by mouth once daily for four cycles. Cyclophosphamide 200 mg/m2 was given intravenously every two weeks, one day before each radiation and immunotherapy administration. The translational analysis covered eight patients: three from the first dose cohort and the first five from the second dose cohort. Nivolumab was administered intravenously as a 240 mg flat dose every two weeks, and ipilimumab was administered intravenously at 1 mg/kg every six weeks. In Cohort 2, 1 Gy per fraction was delivered every two weeks, for a total of 13 Gy over 26 weeks.

This clonotype showed up many times. It has no known antigen specificity. Base quality data are lacking; no much larger clone is found one base away. This sample was sequenced with an Illumina HiSeq 2500. First-strand cDNA was synthesized with Superscript III and a set of TRAV- and TRBV-specific primers, covering both TCRalpha and TCRbeta chains. An approximately 20-cycle PCR with Phusion amplified the TCRs, pairing a constant-region primer with the adapter that was attached to the V primers. Amplification of the isolated mRNA was done with the MessageAmp II aRNA Amplification Kit, which involved an approximately 16-hour in vitro transcription at 37 degrees C. The Dynabeads mRNA DIRECT Purification Kit was used to isolate mRNA for TCR sequencing. Indexed Illumina adapters were added in a second Phusion PCR of 20 to 25 cycles, after which AMPure XP beads were used to purify the products. Regarding the original processing steps: Custom Perl scripts pooled TCR sequences encoding the same protein, removed out-of-frame sequences and computed each clonotype's abundance. Any TCR sequence supported by only a single read was excluded from analysis. Repertoire metrics included Shannon entropy, Gini index, clonality, richness, and frequency of TCRs shared between repertoires. The public reads were quality trimmed at Q25 with fastp and then assembled into clones with MiXCR by TCRdb, keeping productive beta chains. Rows are combined by CDR3 protein, so each entry shows the most common genes and DNA. TCRdb, not the authors, supplied the V and J calls. This sample holds approximately 90,000 distinct CDR3 sequences; 18% were observed only once. The biggest ten clones account for 2.8% of the sample.

The germline V gene (reference sequence) supplies CDR1 MNHNY and CDR2 SVGAGI. V is pared back by 6 bases and J by 5 bases, with 13 bases lying between the germline termini. Spanning cysteine to phenylalanine, the CDR3 consists of 13 amino acids. Of all the DNA, just the CDR3 is kept, 39 bases in frame from base 1. What the time point label conveys for this sample: before trial treatment. Donors were enrolled in RACIN, a single-arm phase I dose-escalation trial combining nivolumab, ipilimumab, aspirin, low-dose cyclophosphamide and low-dose radiotherapy. Patients were eligible if they had advanced solid tumors that were TIL-negative.

The sequence is built from TRBV6-6 and TRBJ1-1, with no reliable assignment of the D segment. Material: PBMCs, obtained before treatment. The clonotype comes from a male donor with prostate cancer. The CDR3 region reads CASSPREGTEAFF. The DNA sequence is given as TGTGCCAGCAGCCCCCGGGAAGGGACTGAAGCTTTCTTT.